This paragraph covers one T cell receptor beta chain sequence. This specimen comes from a study of blood T cell repertoires in COVID-19. Background on the study: The origin of the acute and convalescent COVID-19 samples was the United States, Italy and Spain. The analysed material was cDNA or gDNA that came from T cells, B-cell-depleted T cells, or PBMCs.

Germline V lookup: CDR1 MDHEN, CDR2 SYDVKM. After removal of 6 bases from V and 8 bases from J, the junction contained 11 bases not matched to a gene. CDR3 length: 16 residues. Under the authors' procedure: Amplification with reference gene primers provided the estimates of nucleated cell counts. The repertoire was sequenced with immunoSEQ multiplex PCR; TCRdb's copy has only in-frame clones and lacks some. That table furnishes V, J and clone size, whereas the DNA furnished D and trimming. The table lists about 75,000 clones, roughly 90% of them singletons. The sequenced material came from peripheral blood. The clonotype originates from a human donor in a cohort sampled during active COVID-19. The V and J genes are TRBV28 and TRBJ2-1, with 12 bases that match TRBD2. CDR3 loop: CASSRGGLAGGDEQFF. Here the CDR3 DNA reads TGTGCCAGCAGCCGCGGGGGGCTAGCGGGAGGGGATGAGCAGTTCTTC. Together with reference TRBV28 and TRBJ2-1, the CDR3 gives the full variable domain: DVKVTQSSRYLVKRTGEKVFLECVQDMDHENMFWYRQDPGLGLRLIYFSYDVKMKEKGDIPEGYSVSREKKERFSLILESASTNQTSMYLCASSRGGLAGGDEQFFGPGTRLTVL.